Sequencing of this TCR beta chain was carried out in a study of Ad26.COV2.S vaccination and SARS-CoV-2 variants. The sample's treatment: 15 to 20 received Ad26.COV2.S at low or high dose, single or two shots; about five received placebo; per-sample allocation not given. Day 63 after the first injection of vaccine or placebo was the sampling time. Boston supplied an adult donor aged 18-55 years. The CDR3 has 13 residues. V was clipped by 5 bases and J by 3 bases, with 14 bases between them. Germline values: CDR1 SQVTM, CDR2 ANQGSEA. Profiled with immunoSEQ multiplex PCR; TCRdb holds only in-frame clones, not every one. The sample yields hundreds of thousands of clones, 70% to 90% seen once. Overall study results and limits: Once vaccination had occurred, spike-specific CD8+ and CD4+ T cell responses reportedly showed substantial breadth. Comparable non-spike TCR breadth was observed in vaccine and placebo recipients. Vaccine recipients posted higher spike-specific TCR breadth than their placebo counterparts.

Details on this clone: Its matching antigen is unknown.

The J gene is TRBJ2-7, the V gene TRBV29-1, with D unclear. The specimen was peripheral blood, collected in a trial of Ad26.COV2.S vaccine versus placebo. The sequence was collected from a person between 18 and 60 years old who received the Ad26.COV2.S COVID-19 vaccine or a placebo. The CDR3 reads CSVRVAPIYEQYF. Written as DNA, the CDR3 is TGCAGCGTTCGTGTGGCCCCCATCTACGAGCAGTACTTC.